This TCR beta chain is drawn from a study of blood T cell repertoires in COVID-19. For the study at large: Specimens from acute and convalescent COVID-19 originated in the United States, Italy and Spain. The cDNA or gDNA used as material had been derived from T cells, B-cell-depleted T cells, or PBMCs.

After removal of 3 bases from V and 0 bases from J, the junction contained 6 bases not matched to a gene. CDR1 is LNHDA, CDR2 SQIVND, per germline (reference sequence). The CDR3 loop spans 16 amino acids. As processed by the authors: Reference gene primer amplification yielded estimated nucleated cell counts. The protocol was immunoSEQ multiplex PCR, while the TCRdb copy is restricted to in-frame clones and leaves out a portion. V and J calls and clone size come straight from that table; D and trimming were deduced from the DNA. This sample carries roughly 330,000 clones, 88% of them seen once, and the ten largest clones take approximately 4%.

The source of this sequence is a woman in her fifties or sixties with active or convalescent COVID-19. Sequencing input: peripheral blood. The chain has TRBV19 and TRBJ1-1; 8 nucleotides agree with TRBD1. CDR3 DNA sequence: TGTGCCAGTAGTATCCTGGCAGGGGGCTTGAACACTGAAGCTTTCTTT. Protein sequence: CASSILAGGLNTEAFF.